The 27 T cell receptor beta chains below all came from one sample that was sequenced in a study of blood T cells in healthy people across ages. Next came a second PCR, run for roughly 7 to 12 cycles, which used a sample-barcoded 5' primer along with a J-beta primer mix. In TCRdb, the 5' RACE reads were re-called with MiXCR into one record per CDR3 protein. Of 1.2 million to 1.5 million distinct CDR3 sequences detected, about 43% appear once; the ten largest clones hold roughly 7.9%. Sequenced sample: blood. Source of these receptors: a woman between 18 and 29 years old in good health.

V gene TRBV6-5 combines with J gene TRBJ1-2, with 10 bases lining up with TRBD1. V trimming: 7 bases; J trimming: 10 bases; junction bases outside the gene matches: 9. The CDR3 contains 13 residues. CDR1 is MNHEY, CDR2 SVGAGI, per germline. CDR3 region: CASTGQGVGLYTF. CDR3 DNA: TGTGCCAGCACCGGACAGGGGGTCGGTCTCTACACCTTC.

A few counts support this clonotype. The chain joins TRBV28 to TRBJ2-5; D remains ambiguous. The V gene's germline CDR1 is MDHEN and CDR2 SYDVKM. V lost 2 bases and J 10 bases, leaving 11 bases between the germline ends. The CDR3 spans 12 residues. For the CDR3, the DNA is TGTGCCAGCAGTTTACCCGAGTCATACCAGTACTTC. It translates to CASSLPESYQYF.

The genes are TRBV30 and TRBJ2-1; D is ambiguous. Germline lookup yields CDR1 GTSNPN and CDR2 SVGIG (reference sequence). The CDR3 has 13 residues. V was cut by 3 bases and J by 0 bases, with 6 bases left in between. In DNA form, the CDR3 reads TGTGCCTGGAGGAGCACCTCCTACAATGAGCAGTTCTTC. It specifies CAWRSTSYNEQFF.

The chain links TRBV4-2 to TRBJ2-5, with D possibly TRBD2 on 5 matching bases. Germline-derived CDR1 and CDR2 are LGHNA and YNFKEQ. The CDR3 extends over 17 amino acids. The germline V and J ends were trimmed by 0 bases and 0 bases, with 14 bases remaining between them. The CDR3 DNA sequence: TGTGCCAGCAGCCAAGATGTCTCGACGGGATACCAAGAGACCCAGTACTTC. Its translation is CASSQDVSTGYQETQYF.

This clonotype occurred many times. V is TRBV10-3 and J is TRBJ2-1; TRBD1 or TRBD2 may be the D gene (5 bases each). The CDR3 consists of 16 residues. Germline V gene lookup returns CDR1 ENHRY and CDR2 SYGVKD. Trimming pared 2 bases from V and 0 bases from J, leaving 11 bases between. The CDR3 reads CAISEMGVSSYNEQFF. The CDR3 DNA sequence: TGTGCCATCAGTGAGATGGGGGTTTCCTCCTACAATGAGCAGTTCTTC.

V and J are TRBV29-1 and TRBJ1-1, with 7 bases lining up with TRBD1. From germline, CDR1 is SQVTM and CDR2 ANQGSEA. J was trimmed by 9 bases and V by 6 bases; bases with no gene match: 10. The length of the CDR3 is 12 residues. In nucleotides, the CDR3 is TGCAGCGTCCTCGCTGACAGGGCTCAAGCTTTCTTT. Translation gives CSVLADRAQAFF.

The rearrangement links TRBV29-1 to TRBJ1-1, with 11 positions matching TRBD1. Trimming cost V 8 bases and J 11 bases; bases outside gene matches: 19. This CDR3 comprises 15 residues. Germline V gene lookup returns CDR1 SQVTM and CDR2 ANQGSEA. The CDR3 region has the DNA TGCAGCTCCCTACCGAGGGAGGGACAGGGGGATGCGGCTTTCTTT. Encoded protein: CSSLPREGQGDAAFF.

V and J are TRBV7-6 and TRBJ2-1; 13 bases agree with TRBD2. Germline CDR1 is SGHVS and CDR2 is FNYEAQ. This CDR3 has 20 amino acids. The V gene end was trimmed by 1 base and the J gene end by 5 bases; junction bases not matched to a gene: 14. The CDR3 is CASSLVIGGTSGRVHNEQFF. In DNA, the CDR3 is TGTGCCAGCAGCTTAGTAATTGGCGGTACTAGCGGGAGGGTCCACAATGAGCAGTTCTTC.

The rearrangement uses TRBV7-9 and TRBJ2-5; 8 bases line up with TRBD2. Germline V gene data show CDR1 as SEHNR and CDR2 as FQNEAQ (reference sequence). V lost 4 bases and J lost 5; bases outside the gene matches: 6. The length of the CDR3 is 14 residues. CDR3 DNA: TGTGCCAGCAGCTCGACAGGACTAGCCGAGACCCAGTACTTC. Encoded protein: CASSSTGLAETQYF.

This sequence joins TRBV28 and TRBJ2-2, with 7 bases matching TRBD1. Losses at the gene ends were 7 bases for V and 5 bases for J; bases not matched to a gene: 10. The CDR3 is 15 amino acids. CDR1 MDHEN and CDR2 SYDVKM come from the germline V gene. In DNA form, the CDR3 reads TGTGCCAGCACCCTGGGGACAGATAGGACCGGGGAGCTGTTTTTT. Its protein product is CASTLGTDRTGELFF. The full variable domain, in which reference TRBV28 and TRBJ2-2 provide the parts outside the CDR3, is DVKVTQSSRYLVKRTGEKVFLECVQDMDHENMFWYRQDPGLGLRLIYFSYDVKMKEKGDIPEGYSVSREKKERFSLILESASTNQTSMYLCASTLGTDRTGELFFGEGSRLTVL.

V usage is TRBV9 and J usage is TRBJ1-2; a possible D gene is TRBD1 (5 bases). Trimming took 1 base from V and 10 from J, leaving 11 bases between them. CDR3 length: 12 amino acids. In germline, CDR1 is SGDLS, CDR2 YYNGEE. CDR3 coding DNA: TGTGCCAGCAGCGTATCTGACAGACCCTACACCTTC. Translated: CASSVSDRPYTF.

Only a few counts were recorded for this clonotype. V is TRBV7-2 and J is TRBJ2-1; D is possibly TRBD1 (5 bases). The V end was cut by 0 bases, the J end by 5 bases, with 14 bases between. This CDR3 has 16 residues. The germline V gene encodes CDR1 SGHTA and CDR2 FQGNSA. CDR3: CASSLAGQPPHNEQFF. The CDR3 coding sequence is TGTGCCAGCAGCTTAGCCGGACAACCGCCCCACAATGAGCAGTTCTTC.

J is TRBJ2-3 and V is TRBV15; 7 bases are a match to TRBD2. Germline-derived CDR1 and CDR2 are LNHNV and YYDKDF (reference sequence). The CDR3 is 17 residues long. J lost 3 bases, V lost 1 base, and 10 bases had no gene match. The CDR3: CATSRGLWASGTDTQYF. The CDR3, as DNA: TGTGCCACCAGCAGAGGGCTATGGGCTAGCGGTACAGATACGCAGTATTTT.

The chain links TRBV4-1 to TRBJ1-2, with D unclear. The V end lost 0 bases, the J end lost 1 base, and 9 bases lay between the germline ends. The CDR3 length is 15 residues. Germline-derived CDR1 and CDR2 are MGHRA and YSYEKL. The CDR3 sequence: CASSQDGRVNYGYTF. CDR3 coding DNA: TGCGCCAGCAGCCAAGACGGTCGGGTTAACTATGGCTACACCTTC.

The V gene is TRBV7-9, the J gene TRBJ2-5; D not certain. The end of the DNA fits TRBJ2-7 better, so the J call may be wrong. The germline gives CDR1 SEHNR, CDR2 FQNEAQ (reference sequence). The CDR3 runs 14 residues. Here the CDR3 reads CASSLTLNWVEQYF. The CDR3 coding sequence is TGTGCCAGCAGCTTAACCTTGAACTGGGTCGAGCAGTACTTC.

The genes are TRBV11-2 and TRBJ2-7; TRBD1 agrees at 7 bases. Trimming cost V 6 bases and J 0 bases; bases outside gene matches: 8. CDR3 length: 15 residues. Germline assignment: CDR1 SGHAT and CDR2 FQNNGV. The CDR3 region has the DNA TGTGCCAGCAGAAAGCCGGGACAGAGCTCCTACGAGCAGTACTTC. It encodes CASRKPGQSSYEQYF.

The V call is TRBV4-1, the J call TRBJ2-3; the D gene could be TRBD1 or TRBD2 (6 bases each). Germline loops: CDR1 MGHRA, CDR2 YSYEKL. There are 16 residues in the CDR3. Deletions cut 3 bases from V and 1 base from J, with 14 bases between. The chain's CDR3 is CASSQPSGAGTDTQYF. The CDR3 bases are TGCGCCAGCAGCCAGCCTTCGGGGGCGGGCACAGATACGCAGTATTTT.

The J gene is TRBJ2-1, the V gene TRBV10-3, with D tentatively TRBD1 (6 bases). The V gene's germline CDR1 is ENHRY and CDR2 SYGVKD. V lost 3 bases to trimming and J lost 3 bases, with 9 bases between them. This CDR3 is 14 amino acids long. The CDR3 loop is CAISDRGLYNEQFF. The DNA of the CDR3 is TGTGCCATCAGTGACAGGGGCCTCTACAATGAGCAGTTCTTC.

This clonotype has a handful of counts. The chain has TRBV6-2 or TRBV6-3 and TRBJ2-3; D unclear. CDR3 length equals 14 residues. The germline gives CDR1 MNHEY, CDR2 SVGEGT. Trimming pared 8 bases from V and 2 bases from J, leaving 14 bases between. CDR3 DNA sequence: TGTGCCAGCCAGTTACGGAGCAACACAGATACGCAGTATTTT. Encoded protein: CASQLRSNTDTQYF.

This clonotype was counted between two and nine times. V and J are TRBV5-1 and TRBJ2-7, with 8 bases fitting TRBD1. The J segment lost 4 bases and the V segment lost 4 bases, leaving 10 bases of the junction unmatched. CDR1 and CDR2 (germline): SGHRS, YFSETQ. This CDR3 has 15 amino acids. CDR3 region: CASSPEDREDYEQYF. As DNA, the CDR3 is TGCGCCAGCAGCCCCGAGGACAGGGAGGATTACGAGCAGTACTTC.

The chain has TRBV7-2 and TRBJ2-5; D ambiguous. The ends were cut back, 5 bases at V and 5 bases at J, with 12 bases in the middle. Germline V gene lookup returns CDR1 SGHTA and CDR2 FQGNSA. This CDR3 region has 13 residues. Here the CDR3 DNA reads TGTGCCAGCAGCCGTGGAGAGTCGGAGACCCAGTACTTC. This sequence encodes CASSRGESETQYF.

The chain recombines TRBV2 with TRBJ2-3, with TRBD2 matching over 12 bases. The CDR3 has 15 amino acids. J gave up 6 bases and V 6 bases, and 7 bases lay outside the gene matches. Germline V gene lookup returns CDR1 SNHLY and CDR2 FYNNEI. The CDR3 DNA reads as TGTGCCAGCAGGATGACTAGCGGGGGAGGGGATACGCAGTATTTT. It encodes CASRMTSGGGDTQYF.

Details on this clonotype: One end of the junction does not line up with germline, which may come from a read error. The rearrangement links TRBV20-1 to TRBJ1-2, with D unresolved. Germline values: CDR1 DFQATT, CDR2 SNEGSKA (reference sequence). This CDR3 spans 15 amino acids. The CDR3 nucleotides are TGCAGTGCTAGAGGGCTGGGGTTGTACGACTATGGCCACACCTTC. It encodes CSARGLGLYDYGHTF.

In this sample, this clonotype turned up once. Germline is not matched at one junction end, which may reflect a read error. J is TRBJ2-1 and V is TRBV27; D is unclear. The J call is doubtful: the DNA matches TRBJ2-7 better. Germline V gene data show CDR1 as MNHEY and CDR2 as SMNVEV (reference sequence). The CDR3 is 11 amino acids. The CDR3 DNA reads TGTGTCAGCAGTTCCCGGTACGAGCAGTACTTC. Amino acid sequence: CVSSSRYEQYF.

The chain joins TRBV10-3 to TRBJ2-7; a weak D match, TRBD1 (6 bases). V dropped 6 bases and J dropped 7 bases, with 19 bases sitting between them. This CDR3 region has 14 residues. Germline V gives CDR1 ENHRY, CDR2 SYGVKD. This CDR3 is CAISDDTGHNEQYF. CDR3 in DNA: TGTGCCATCAGCGACGATACAGGGCACAATGAGCAGTACTTC.

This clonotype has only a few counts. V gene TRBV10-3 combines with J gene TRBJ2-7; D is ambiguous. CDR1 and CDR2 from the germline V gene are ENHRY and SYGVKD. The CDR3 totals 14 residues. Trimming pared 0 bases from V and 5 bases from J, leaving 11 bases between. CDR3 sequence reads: CAISESASTHEQYF. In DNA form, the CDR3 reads TGTGCCATCAGTGAGTCAGCCTCGACCCACGAGCAGTACTTC.

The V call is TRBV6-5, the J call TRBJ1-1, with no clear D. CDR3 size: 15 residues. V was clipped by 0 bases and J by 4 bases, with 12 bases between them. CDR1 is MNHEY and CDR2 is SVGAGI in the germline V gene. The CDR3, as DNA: TGTGCCAGCAGTTACTCGAGTCCCCTTCGCACTGAAGCTTTCTTT. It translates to CASSYSSPLRTEAFF.